This T cell receptor beta chain was observed in a study of blood T cell repertoires in COVID-19. Study summary: Sites in the United States, Italy and Spain provided acute and convalescent COVID-19 samples. The analysed material was cDNA or gDNA that came from T cells, B-cell-depleted T cells, or PBMCs.

Germline V lookup: CDR1 SGHRS, CDR2 YFSETQ. Between the trimmed V and J ends, which lost 2 bases and 5 bases, there was a span of 4 bases. The CDR3 covers 11 residues. Patients from Seattle were sampled longitudinally, starting during active infection. Per the original data handling: Amplifying reference gene primers gave estimates of nucleated cell counts. Some clones are missing from TCRdb's copy, which holds only in-frame ones; the method was immunoSEQ multiplex PCR. V and J calls and clone size are copied from that table; D and trimming were computed from the DNA. The profile covers more than 200,000 clones, with 84% appearing a single time and over 9.5% taken by the ten largest.

The V gene is TRBV5-1, the J gene TRBJ2-5; D gene unclear. The sequencing input was peripheral blood. The TCR originated in an elderly woman with COVID-19, enrolled during active disease. The CDR3 protein is CASSLAETQYF. The CDR3 DNA is TGCGCCAGCAGCTTAGCGGAGACCCAGTACTTC.